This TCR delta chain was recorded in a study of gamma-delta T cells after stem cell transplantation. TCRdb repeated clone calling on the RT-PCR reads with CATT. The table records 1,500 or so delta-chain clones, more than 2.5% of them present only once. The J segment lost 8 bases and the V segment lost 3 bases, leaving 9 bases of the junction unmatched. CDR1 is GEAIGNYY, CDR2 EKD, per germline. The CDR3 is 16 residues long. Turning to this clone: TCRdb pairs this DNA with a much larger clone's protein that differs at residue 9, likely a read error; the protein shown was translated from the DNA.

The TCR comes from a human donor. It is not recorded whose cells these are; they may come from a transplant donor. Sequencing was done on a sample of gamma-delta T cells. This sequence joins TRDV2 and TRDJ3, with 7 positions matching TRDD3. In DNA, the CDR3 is TGTGCCTGTGACGCCGTACTGGGGAAGTACACCCGACAGATGTTTTTC. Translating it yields CACDAVLGKYTRQMFF.